Below are 27 T cell receptor beta chains sequenced from a single sample in a study of blood T cells in healthy people across ages. Primed by a sample-barcoded 5' primer and a J-beta primer mix, a second PCR proceeded for about 6 to 11 cycles. A single record per CDR3 protein comes from TCRdb applying MiXCR to the 5' RACE reads. The sample holds some 1.5 million distinct CDR3 sequences, 28% seen once. Sequenced material: blood. The receptors were sampled from a woman under 40 in good health.

The genes are TRBV11-2 and TRBJ2-5; no definite D call. CDR1 is SGHAT, CDR2 FQNNGV, per germline. The CDR3 has 14 residues. Trimming took off 0 bases at V and 4 bases at J, with 9 bases between the two ends. Written as DNA, the CDR3 is TGTGCCAGCAGCTTAGAGTCGGCTAGAGAGACCCAGTACTTC. Protein sequence: CASSLESARETQYF.

This chain uses TRBV30 with TRBJ2-1; 10 bases line up with TRBD2. J lost 5 bases, V lost 0 bases, and 4 bases had no gene match. Germline-derived CDR1 and CDR2 are GTSNPN and SVGIG (reference sequence). The CDR3 has 15 amino acids. The chain's CDR3 is CAWSVGLAGDNEQFF. CDR3 sequence (DNA): TGTGCCTGGAGTGTAGGCCTAGCGGGGGACAATGAGCAGTTCTTC.

The chain recombines TRBV20-1 with TRBJ1-5; possible D gene TRBD1, 5 bases. In germline, CDR1 is DFQATT, CDR2 SNEGSKA (reference sequence). CDR3 length equals 13 residues. The V gene lost 4 bases and the J gene lost 3 bases, with 10 bases spanning the gap. The CDR3 nucleotides read TGCAGTGCTAACCCTGGGGCCAATCAGCCCCAGCATTTT. It codes for CSANPGANQPQHF.

As regards this clonotype: This could be a read error, since a much larger clone is one nucleotide away. The CDR3 spells CASSLYRGREAQYF. CDR3 bases: TGTGCCAGCAGCTTATACCGGGGGCGGGAGGCCCAGTACTTC. This chain joins TRBV7-2 and TRBJ2-5; 8 nucleotides line up with TRBD2. CDR3 length: 14 residues. The V gene's germline CDR1 is SGHTA and CDR2 FQGNSA. After removal of 2 bases from V and 9 bases from J, the junction contained 8 bases not matched to a gene.

This clonotype was picked up many times. This sequence joins TRBV29-1 and TRBJ2-1; 7 nucleotides agree with TRBD2. The junction had 15 bases not matched to a gene; V was cut back by 8 bases and J by 8 bases. Germline CDR1 is SQVTM and CDR2 is ANQGSEA. This CDR3 comprises 14 residues. The CDR3 DNA reads TGCAGCCCCCGGGTCCTAGCGGTTAGGGATGAGCAGTTCTTC. Translation gives CSPRVLAVRDEQFF.

This clonotype was observed at least ten times. The chain joins TRBV5-1 to TRBJ2-1; 12 nucleotides match TRBD2. CDR1 SGHRS and CDR2 YFSETQ come from the germline V gene. The CDR3 consists of 17 residues. The V and J ends lost 4 bases and 6 bases, in that order; junction bases with no gene match: 11. In nucleotides, the CDR3 is TGCGCCAGCAGCCCGAACGCGGGACTAGCGGGCAGCAATGAGCAGTTCTTC. Amino acid sequence: CASSPNAGLAGSNEQFF.

The chain couples TRBV29-1 to TRBJ2-2; D perhaps matches TRBD1 (6 bases). The CDR3 extends over 13 amino acids. Trimming left V 8 bases short and J 2 bases short, with 12 bases between. Germline CDR1 SQVTM, CDR2 ANQGSEA. CDR3 DNA: TGCAGCACCCGGACAGACAACACCGGGGAGCTGTTTTTT. Translated: CSTRTDNTGELFF.

The chain couples TRBV12-5 to TRBJ2-7, with TRBD2 matching over 14 bases. V dropped 1 base and J dropped 7; count of bases not matched to a gene: 3. The CDR3 runs 15 residues. Per germline, CDR1 LGHNT and CDR2 FRNRAP. CDR3 in amino acids: CASGLAGLAGVEQYF. Here the CDR3 DNA reads TGTGCTAGTGGTTTGGCGGGACTAGCGGGAGTAGAGCAGTACTTC.

This clonotype was detected many times. The rearrangement uses TRBV13 and TRBJ2-7; TRBD1 is a possible D gene (6 bases). The CDR3 runs to 14 residues. The V end was cut by 5 bases, the J end by 3 bases, with 14 bases between. Per germline, CDR1 PRHDT and CDR2 FYEKMQ (reference sequence). In DNA form, the CDR3 reads TGTGCCAGCAGCCGCGGACAGTTAGTCTACGAGCAGTACTTC. Translation: CASSRGQLVYEQYF.

This clonotype was seen ten or more times. The gene calls are TRBV7-9 and TRBJ2-1; 9 positions agree with TRBD1. The trim removed 1 base at V and 2 bases at J, leaving 0 bases unmatched. Germline lookup yields CDR1 SEHNR and CDR2 FQNEAQ (reference sequence). This CDR3 region has 15 residues. In DNA, the CDR3 is TGTGCCAGCAGCTTAGGACAGGGGGCCTACAATGAGCAGTTCTTC. Translating gives CASSLGQGAYNEQFF.

As regards this clonotype: A much larger clone lies a single base off, so this may be a read error. The rearrangement uses TRBV6-7 and TRBJ2-7, with D hard to call. TRBV6-7 is reported as an ORF; its role is uncertain. CDR3 length equals 12 residues. V dropped 8 bases and J dropped 3 bases, with 11 bases sitting between them. This CDR3 is CASLPPGYEQYF. The DNA of the CDR3 is TGTGCCAGCCTTCCTCCAGGCTACGAGCAGTACTTC.

The V call is TRBV7-2, the J call TRBJ2-2, with 10 bases that match TRBD2. CDR3 length: 16 residues. Germline trimming cut 5 bases from V and 6 bases from J; bases unmatched to any gene: 9. Germline V lookup: CDR1 SGHTA, CDR2 FQGNSA. CDR3 protein: CASSIRASGRSGELFF. CDR3 nucleotides: TGTGCCAGCAGCATCCGGGCTAGCGGGAGATCCGGGGAGCTGTTTTTT.

The V and J genes are TRBV11-2 and TRBJ2-3, with 11 bases matching TRBD2. V lost 7 bases and J lost 4; bases outside the gene matches: 16. The germline CDR1 and CDR2 sequences are SGHAT and FQNNGV. The CDR3 has 18 amino acids. CDR3 in amino acids: CASNSGTSGKRGADTQYF. The CDR3 DNA reads as TGTGCCAGCAACTCTGGGACTAGCGGCAAACGAGGGGCAGATACGCAGTATTTT.

This clonotype occurred many times. V usage is TRBV27 and J usage is TRBJ2-7; D is ambiguous. V was pared by 8 bases and J by 0 bases, with 8 bases between. Looked up from germline, CDR1 is MNHEY and CDR2 is SMNVEV (reference sequence). The CDR3 runs to 12 residues. As DNA, the CDR3 is TGTGCCAGCTATAGGAGCTCCTACGAGCAGTACTTC. Amino acids: CASYRSSYEQYF.

The sample holds a few counts of this clonotype. The J gene is TRBJ2-1, the V gene TRBV20-1; 10 bases fit TRBD2. V was clipped by 6 bases and J by 4 bases; unmatched bases: 12. The CDR3 covers 16 residues. The V gene's germline CDR1 is DFQATT and CDR2 SNEGSKA (reference sequence). CDR3 residues: CSAKKVAGGGYNEQFF. CDR3 sequence (DNA): TGCAGTGCCAAGAAAGTAGCGGGGGGCGGGTACAATGAGCAGTTCTTC.

This clonotype has just a few counts. The chain recombines TRBV29-1 with TRBJ1-2; a possible D gene is TRBD1 (6 bases). This CDR3 is 12 amino acids long. From germline, CDR1 is SQVTM and CDR2 ANQGSEA. V lost 6 bases to trimming and J lost 4 bases, with 12 bases between them. CDR3 amino acids: CSVAGALYGYTF. In nucleotides, the CDR3 is TGCAGCGTGGCAGGGGCTCTCTATGGCTACACCTTC.

At least ten counts were recorded for this clonotype. The chain has TRBV20-1 and TRBJ2-7; TRBD2 is a possible D gene (6 bases). Germline V gene data show CDR1 as DFQATT and CDR2 as SNEGSKA (reference sequence). V was clipped by 6 bases and J by 3 bases, with 21 bases between them. The CDR3 loop spans 15 amino acids. CDR3 sequence (DNA): TGCAGTGCCCCCGCTACCAGCGGGTCGAACTACGAGCAGTACTTC. Translation: CSAPATSGSNYEQYF.

The chain uses TRBV27 and TRBJ2-1; 9 nucleotides align to TRBD1. Near its end, the DNA agrees better with TRBJ2-7, so the J call may be wrong. The CDR3 has 15 residues. The germline CDR1 and CDR2 sequences are MNHEY and SMNVEV (reference sequence). For the CDR3, the DNA is TGTGCCAGCGGAAAACAGGGGGCAGGGGACAATGAGCAGTACTTC. This sequence encodes CASGKQGAGDNEQYF.

This clonotype was seen repeatedly, ten times or more. A read error may account for a junction end that differs from germline. The chain combines TRBV5-1 with TRBJ2-3; D ambiguous. Germline-derived CDR1 and CDR2 are SGHRS and YFSETQ. This CDR3 comprises 11 residues. CDR3 DNA sequence: TGTGCCAGCAGTGTCACAGATACGCAGTATTTT. This encodes CASSVTDTQYF. Full variable domain (missing parts from reference TRBV5-1 and TRBJ2-3): KAGVTQTPRYLIKTRGQQVTLSCSPISGHRSVSWYQQTPGQGLQFLFEYFSETQRNKGNFPGRFSGRQFSNSRSEMNVSTLELGDSALYLCASSVTDTQYFGPGTRLTVL.

This clonotype was picked up many times. This chain connects TRBV6-2 or TRBV6-3 to TRBJ2-1; D unresolved. Germline CDR1 and CDR2: MNHEY and SVGEGT. The CDR3 runs 11 residues. The V gene lost 3 bases and the J gene lost 9 bases, with 6 bases spanning the gap. Written as DNA, the CDR3 is TGTGCCAGCAGTTATCGGATTGAGCAGTTCTTC. Translation: CASSYRIEQFF.

The chain is built from TRBV6-1 and TRBJ2-1, with D unresolved. V lost 2 bases to trimming and J lost 5 bases, with 10 bases between them. Germline lookup yields CDR1 MNHNS and CDR2 SASEGT. The CDR3 has 14 amino acids. The CDR3 DNA reads as TGTGCCAGCAGTGAACTTGGGATAAACAATGAGCAGTTCTTC. This sequence encodes CASSELGINNEQFF.

This clonotype was detected many times. The gene calls are TRBV12-3 or TRBV12-4 and TRBJ2-1, with TRBD2 identical over 7 bases. V was pared by 3 bases and J by 10 bases, with 9 bases of the junction left unmatched. The CDR3 length is 14 residues. The CDR3 coding sequence is TGTGCCAGCAGTTTTAGGTTTGGCGGGAGCGAGCAGTTCTTC. Amino acid sequence: CASSFRFGGSEQFF.

As for this clonotype: With a much larger clone just one base away, this may be a read error. This chain joins TRBV7-6 and TRBJ2-7, with D uncertain. With the DNA end fitting TRBJ2-5 better, the J assignment may be wrong. This CDR3 has 13 residues. Germline values: CDR1 SGHVS, CDR2 FNYEAQ. The CDR3 loop is CASSFSRQGTQYF. The CDR3 region has the DNA TGTGCCAGCAGCTTTTCCCGACAAGGGACCCAGTACTTC.

The CDR3 DNA sequence: TGTGCCAGCATCGGACTAGCGAGTTCCACAGATACGCAGTATTTT. Residues: CASIGLASSTDTQYF. The V gene is TRBV2, the J gene TRBJ2-3; 9 bases are a match to TRBD2. V was clipped by 7 bases and J by 2 bases; unmatched bases: 7. CDR3 length: 15 amino acids. The V gene's germline CDR1 is SNHLY and CDR2 FYNNEI.

Only a few counts were recorded for this clonotype. This chain links TRBV11-2 with TRBJ2-7; D might be TRBD2 (6 bases). The CDR3 is 13 residues long. Between the trimmed V and J ends, which lost 3 bases and 7 bases, there was a span of 13 bases. The V gene's germline CDR1 is SGHAT and CDR2 FQNNGV. CDR3 coding DNA: TGTGCCAGCAGCTTCACCCCTCGGGGGGAGCAGTACTTC. Protein: CASSFTPRGEQYF.

Concerning this clonotype itself: A much more abundant neighbour one base away suggests this may be a read error. The chain carries TRBV4-1 and TRBJ2-4; 7 bases are a match to TRBD2. The CDR3 is 15 residues long. V lost 4 bases and J lost 6; bases outside the gene matches: 9. The germline CDR1 and CDR2 sequences are MGHRA and YSYEKL. CDR3: CASSRATSEGNIQYF. Written as DNA, the CDR3 is TGCGCCAGCAGCCGAGCAACTAGCGAGGGAAACATTCAGTACTTC.

This rearrangement joins TRBV5-1 to TRBJ2-5, with 7 bases fitting TRBD1. V lost 5 bases and J lost 5; bases outside the gene matches: 6. This CDR3 region has 13 residues. Germline V gene data show CDR1 as SGHRS and CDR2 as YFSETQ. The DNA for the CDR3 is TGCGCCAGCAGGGCGCAGGGGGAGGAGACCCAGTACTTC. Amino acid sequence: CASRAQGEETQYF. The whole variable domain, remainder taken from reference TRBV5-1 and TRBJ2-5, is KAGVTQTPRYLIKTRGQQVTLSCSPISGHRSVSWYQQTPGQGLQFLFEYFSETQRNKGNFPGRFSGRQFSNSRSEMNVSTLELGDSALYLCASRAQGEETQYFGPGTRLLVL.